This TCR beta chain was profiled in a study of cytomegalovirus exposure and HLA in healthy donors. Healthy bone marrow donors made up the cohort. 13 Jbeta primers and 60 Vbeta primers were used for the PCR. Per the original data handling: A later analysis tallied 75 million to 80 million unique TCR beta chains, around 10 million of them shared. This table comes from immunoSEQ multiplex PCR, and its TCRdb copy is limited to in-frame clones, with some not included. V and J calls and clone size come straight from that table; D and trimming were deduced from the DNA. The table includes 150,000 or so clones, about 83% detected once. A remark on this clone: Its antigen is as yet unknown. The sample holds other DNA sequences that translate to the same CDR3.

Study-level results: Earlier analysis looked at TCR beta V segments, and most were productive about 87% or about 30% of the time.

This clonotype originated in a middle-aged man in good health and CMV-seropositive. The specimen was PBMCs.

CDR3 coding DNA: TGCGCCAGCAGCTTGGCCGGGGCGAACACCGGGGAGCTGTTTTTT. Protein product: CASSLAGANTGELFF. The chain joins TRBV5-1 to TRBJ2-2; a possible D gene is TRBD2 (5 bases). Germline CDR1 SGHRS, CDR2 YFSETQ. With 0 bases removed from V and 0 bases from J, the gap between germline ends came to 6 bases. There are 15 residues in the CDR3.